Listed below are T cell receptor beta chains from one sample, sequenced in a study of tumor-infiltrating lymphocytes in oesophageal squamous cell carcinoma. Each CDR3 protein is one row after TCRdb ran MiXCR on the PCR reads. This sample has approximately 20,000 distinct CDR3 sequences, with around 41% found just once. The material sequenced was esophageal tumor tissue. These receptors were taken from a male donor with esophageal squamous cell carcinoma. The CDR3 runs from the conserved cysteine through the conserved F or W. The D gene is left open where the match is weak. Size is omitted from some rows. Given values are once, few, many or a class for expanded clones.

>TRBD2|TRBV6-1|TRBJ2-7|many
TGTGCCAGCAGTGAAGAAGCGGGGAGTATCTACGAGCAGTACTTC
CASSEEAGSIYEQYF
>.|TRBV7-2|TRBJ2-5|.
TGTGCCAGCAGCTCCGGGGGTTTGATTGGGAGAGAGACCCAGTACTTC
CASSSGGLIGRETQYF
>.|TRBV15|TRBJ2-7|.
TGTGCCACCAGCAGAGATCTGGTGACGAACGAGCAGTACTTC
CATSRDLVTNEQYF
>TRBD2|TRBV7-2|TRBJ2-3|medium-sized
TGTGCCAGCAGCTTTATATCCCGGGGGGGGGATACGCAGTATTTT
CASSFISRGGDTQYF
>TRBD1|TRBV24-1|TRBJ1-5|many
TGTGCCACCGGCCCTACAGGGGGCATAGATCAGCCCCAGCATTTT
CATGPTGGIDQPQHF
>.|TRBV7-9|TRBJ2-1|few
TGTGCCAGCAGCTTAGGTTACAGGGGAGGATGGGATGAGCAGTTCTTC
CASSLGYRGGWDEQFF
>.|TRBV6-6|TRBJ1-5|.
TGTGCCAGCAGGACAATAGGGTACAATCAGCCCCAGCATTTT
CASRTIGYNQPQHF
>.|TRBV7-9|TRBJ2-1|many
TGTGCCAGCAGCTTAGCGGGAAAGGTCAATGAGCAGTTCTTC
CASSLAGKVNEQFF
>.|TRBV14|TRBJ2-7|.
TGTGCCAGCAGCAAAGGGGGAAATGAGCAGTACTTC
CASSKGGNEQYF
>.|TRBV7-1|TRBJ1-2|.
TGTGCCAGCAGAGGGTCCCTCCTCGGGACTAACTATGGCTACACCTTC
CASRGSLLGTNYGYTF
>.|TRBV7-8|TRBJ2-7|few
TGTGCCAACTCCCCCACCTATTGCTACGAGCAGTACTTC
CANSPTYCYEQYF
>.|TRBV7-2|TRBJ2-3|.
TGTGCCAGCAGCTCGGTAGCGAGCACAGATACGCAGTATTTT
CASSSVASTDTQYF
>.|TRBV7-2|TRBJ2-7|.
TGTGCCAGCAGCTTAGCCTCAGCGGAATACGAGCAGTACTTC
CASSLASAEYEQYF
>.|TRBV7-8|TRBJ2-7|medium-sized
TGTGCCAGCACCATGAGGGCAGGGGCATCCTACGAGCAGTACTTC
CASTMRAGASYEQYF
>.|TRBV9|TRBJ2-5|few
TGTGCCAGCAGTCGTACTCTTGACAGGCAAGAGACCCAGTACTTC
CASSRTLDRQETQYF
>.|TRBV7-3|TRBJ2-5|.
TGTGCCAGCAGCTCAACTCACAATGAGCAGCTCTTC
CASSSTHNEQLF
>.|TRBV10-3|TRBJ2-1|.
TGTGCCAGCAGATATACGGGACCGGTTTACAATGAGCAGTTCTTC
CASRYTGPVYNEQFF
>TRBD1|TRBV27|TRBJ1-1|many
TGTGCCAGCAAGATGGGACAGTGGAACACTGAAGCTTTCTTT
CASKMGQWNTEAFF
>.|TRBV12-3/TRBV12-4|TRBJ2-6|.
TGTGCCAGCGGTGGTGGGTCTGGGGCCAACGTCCTGACTTTC
CASGGGSGANVLTF
>TRBD1|TRBV6-4|TRBJ2-2|.
TGTGCCAGCAGCGCACAGGGGGACACCGGGGAGCTGTTTTTT
CASSAQGDTGELFF
>TRBD2|TRBV7-2|TRBJ2-1|.
TGTGCCAGCAGCTTAGGCGGGGGGGGAGCAGATGAGCAGTTCTTC
CASSLGGGGADEQFF
>.|TRBV6-1|TRBJ2-1|many
TGTGCCAGCAGCTACCCCGGGACTGGCTACAATGAGCAGTTCTTC
CASSYPGTGYNEQFF
>.|TRBV7-8|TRBJ2-1|.
TGTGCCAGCAGCTTAACCACCCCAGGGGATGGGTCCTACAATGAGCAGTTCTTC
CASSLTTPGDGSYNEQFF
>.|TRBV12-3/TRBV12-4|TRBJ2-1|many
TGTGCCAGCAGTGCCTCCGGGGGCTCCTACAATGAGCAGTTCTTC
CASSASGGSYNEQFF
>.|TRBV20-1|TRBJ2-7|.
TGCAGTGCTAGAGTCCATGACTCCTACGAGCAGTACTTC
CSARVHDSYEQYF
>.|TRBV12-5|TRBJ2-1|many
TGTGCTAGTGGTCCAGGCTATGAGCAGTTCTTC
CASGPGYEQFF
>TRBD2|TRBV19|TRBJ2-3|.
TGTGCCAGTAGAAGCGGGGGGGCCACAGATACGCAGTATTTT
CASRSGGATDTQYF
>.|TRBV7-3|TRBJ2-3|.
TGTGCCAGCAGCTTAACCACGGGAGCAGATACGCAGTATTTT
CASSLTTGADTQYF
>.|TRBV5-1|TRBJ2-5|.
TGCGCCAGCAGCTTGGTACTAGTCGCTTCCTTC
CASSLVLVASF
>.|TRBV11-2|TRBJ1-6|many
TGTGCCAGCAGGCTAGTCCCTTATAATTCACCCCTCCACTTT
CASRLVPYNSPLHF
>.|TRBV7-4|TRBJ2-1|.
TGTGCCAGCAGCTCGGCTACAACCGTACACAAGGAGCAGTTCTTC
CASSSATTVHKEQFF
>.|TRBV7-3|TRBJ2-6|.
TGTGCCAGCAGCTTAGGCACAGCTGGGGCCAACGTCCTGACTTTC
CASSLGTAGANVLTF
>TRBD2|TRBV7-3|TRBJ2-1|.
TGTGCCAGCAGCTTGCGGGAGGGCCTCGACGAGCAGTTCTTC
CASSLREGLDEQFF
>TRBD2|TRBV6-1|TRBJ2-3|.
TGTGCCAGCAGTCCCCGACTAGCGGGAGGCACAGATACGCAGTATTTT
CASSPRLAGGTDTQYF
>.|TRBV7-3|TRBJ2-5|few
TGTGCCAGCAGCTTAGGGGGGACAGTAAATAGGGAGACCCAGTACTTC
CASSLGGTVNRETQYF
>.|TRBV6-1|TRBJ2-1|.
TGTGCCAGCAGTAACACCTACGAGCAGTTCTTC
CASSNTYEQFF
>TRBD1|TRBV27|TRBJ1-2|.
TGTGCCAGCAGTCCGAACTGGACAGGGAGGTATGGCTACACCTTC
CASSPNWTGRYGYTF